These 31 T cell receptor beta chains came from one sample sequenced in a study of blood T cells in healthy people across ages. Sample-barcoded 5' priming and a J-beta primer mix drove a second PCR of roughly 6 to 12 cycles. TCRdb recomputed calls from the 5' RACE reads with MiXCR, one row per CDR3 protein. The table lists 1,800,000 or so distinct CDR3 sequences, about 39% of them singletons. The material sequenced was blood. These TCRs come from a human donor in good health.

This clonotype has only a few counts. V gene TRBV9 combines with J gene TRBJ2-7; 10 bases agree with TRBD2. The germline V gene encodes CDR1 SGDLS and CDR2 YYNGEE. After removal of 0 bases from V and 1 base from J, the junction contained 4 bases not matched to a gene. The CDR3 contains 16 residues. CDR3 protein: CASSVGLAGLSYEQYF. In DNA form, the CDR3 reads TGTGCCAGCAGCGTAGGACTAGCGGGCCTTTCCTACGAGCAGTACTTC.

This clonotype was detected a few times. This chain connects TRBV27 to TRBJ2-1; no firm D call. Germline V gene data show CDR1 as MNHEY and CDR2 as SMNVEV (reference sequence). Trimming took 3 bases from V and 5 from J, leaving 11 bases between them. This CDR3 has 14 residues. The CDR3 spells CASSFVPRDNEQFF. The CDR3, as DNA: TGTGCCAGCAGTTTTGTTCCACGAGACAATGAGCAGTTCTTC.

The rearrangement joins TRBV2 to TRBJ1-1; D is unclear. From germline, CDR1 is SNHLY and CDR2 FYNNEI. Trimming removed 7 bases at V and 5 bases at J, with 14 bases between. The CDR3 extends over 13 amino acids. The DNA of the CDR3 is TGTGCCAGCACCGCCACTGCGGGGACTGAAGCTTTCTTT. It translates to CASTATAGTEAFF. The full variable domain, its missing parts supplied by reference TRBV2 and TRBJ1-1, is EPEVTQTPSHQVTQMGQEVILRCVPISNHLYFYWYRQILGQKVEFLVSFYNNEISEKSEIFDDQFSVERPDGSNFTLKIRSTKLEDSAMYFCASTATAGTEAFFGQGTRLTVV.

This clonotype was seen more than once but under ten times. The chain carries TRBV29-1 and TRBJ2-1; possibly TRBD1 for D (5 bases). The V end lost 4 bases, the J end lost 5 bases, and 21 bases lay between the germline ends. CDR1 and CDR2 (germline): SQVTM, ANQGSEA. The CDR3 totals 16 residues. The CDR3 DNA reads as TGCAGCGTTGTTGGGGCCCCCAGCGCGGTAAACAATGAGCAGTTCTTC. The encoded protein is CSVVGAPSAVNNEQFF.

The genes are TRBV5-1 and TRBJ1-5, with D unresolved. The CDR3 has 14 amino acids. Germline V lookup: CDR1 SGHRS, CDR2 YFSETQ. The V and J ends lost 3 bases and 7 bases respectively, with 14 bases between them. The CDR3 nucleotides are TGCGCCAGCAGCTCCGGGCCGGGGAACCAGCCCCAGCATTTT. Its protein is CASSSGPGNQPQHF. Supplemented by reference TRBV5-1 and TRBJ1-5, the full variable domain reads KAGVTQTPRYLIKTRGQQVTLSCSPISGHRSVSWYQQTPGQGLQFLFEYFSETQRNKGNFPGRFSGRQFSNSRSEMNVSTLELGDSALYLCASSSGPGNQPQHFGDGTRLSIL.

The V call is TRBV10-3, the J call TRBJ2-5, with unresolved D. CDR3 length equals 14 residues. CDR1 is ENHRY, CDR2 SYGVKD, per germline. V was trimmed by 3 bases and J by 2 bases, leaving 10 bases between them. The CDR3 reads CAISEYAEQETQYF. The CDR3 nucleotides are TGTGCCATCAGTGAATATGCGGAACAAGAGACCCAGTACTTC.

The rearrangement uses TRBV3-1 and TRBJ2-5; D uncertain. This CDR3 spans 13 amino acids. V shed 8 bases and J shed 2 bases, with 12 bases lying between them. CDR1 is LGHDT, CDR2 YNNKEL, per germline (reference sequence). CDR3 nucleotide sequence: TGTGCCAGCCTTGGTGACTTGCAAGAGACCCAGTACTTC. Translating it yields CASLGDLQETQYF.

This clonotype was found a few times. The chain couples TRBV7-2 to TRBJ2-4, with D maybe TRBD2 (6 bases). The J call may be in error: the DNA end matches TRBJ2-7 better. Germline V gene data show CDR1 as SGHTA and CDR2 as FQGNSA. CDR3 size: 14 residues. This chain's CDR3 is CASSLGGVYYEQYF. Here the CDR3 DNA reads TGTGCCAGCAGCTTAGGGGGGGTTTACTACGAGCAGTACTTC.

J is TRBJ2-1 and V is TRBV2; 12 bases fit TRBD2. The CDR3 runs to 15 residues. V lost 5 bases to trimming and J lost 8 bases; unmatched junction nucleotides: 7. Germline V lookup: CDR1 SNHLY, CDR2 FYNNEI. DNA of the CDR3: TGTGCCAGCAGTCTACTAGCGGGGGGTGAGGATGAGCAGTTCTTC. Translation: CASSLLAGGEDEQFF.

The genes are TRBV4-3 and TRBJ1-2; D unresolved. This CDR3 contains 14 residues. V gave up 1 base and J gave up 6 bases, with 12 bases separating them. Per germline, CDR1 LGHNA and CDR2 YSLEER. CDR3: CASSQGMAGDGYTF. For the CDR3, the DNA is TGCGCCAGCAGCCAAGGGATGGCTGGGGATGGCTACACCTTC.

This clonotype was picked up a small number of times. This chain uses TRBV5-1 with TRBJ2-3, with D unresolved. The CDR3 totals 16 residues. Germline CDR1 reads SGHRS; CDR2 reads YFSETQ. Trimming left V 0 bases short and J 0 bases short, with 11 bases between. CDR3 in amino acids: CASSLAVWTSTDTQYF. CDR3 DNA: TGCGCCAGCAGCTTGGCGGTCTGGACCAGCACAGATACGCAGTATTTT.

This chain links TRBV27 with TRBJ1-2; D is unresolved. V gave up 0 bases and J gave up 4 bases, with 9 bases separating them. The CDR3 has 14 amino acids. CDR1 MNHEY and CDR2 SMNVEV come from the germline V gene (reference sequence). The CDR3 coding sequence is TGTGCCAGCAGTTTATCAGAGGACGGCTATGGCTACACCTTC. It is translated as CASSLSEDGYGYTF.

This clonotype was counted between two and nine times. This sequence joins TRBV7-2 and TRBJ2-1; the match to TRBD1 covers 8 bases. Losses at the gene ends were 4 bases for V and 7 bases for J; bases not matched to a gene: 3. Germline CDR1 SGHTA, CDR2 FQGNSA. CDR3 size: 13 residues. CDR3 protein: CASSSRTGNEQFF. The CDR3 nucleotides read TGTGCCAGCAGCTCCCGGACAGGGAATGAGCAGTTCTTC. Based on the CDR3 plus reference TRBV7-2 and TRBJ2-1, the full variable domain is GAGVSQSPSNKVTEKGKDVELRCDPISGHTALYWYRQSLGQGLEFLIYFQGNSAPDKSGLPSDRFSAERTGGSVSTLTIQRTQQEDSAVYLCASSSRTGNEQFFGPGTRLTVL.

This clonotype was recorded a few times. This chain links TRBV27 with TRBJ2-3; D remains unclear. Germline-derived CDR1 and CDR2 are MNHEY and SMNVEV (reference sequence). V lost 3 bases, J lost 3 bases, and 10 bases lay in between. This CDR3 is 14 amino acids long. The CDR3: CASSFLPGTDTQYF. The CDR3 DNA reads as TGTGCCAGCAGTTTCCTCCCGGGTACAGATACGCAGTATTTT.

A few counts support this clonotype. The V and J genes are TRBV5-1 and TRBJ2-1; D remains ambiguous. The germline V gene encodes CDR1 SGHRS and CDR2 YFSETQ. With 4 bases removed from V and 4 bases from J, the gap between germline ends came to 6 bases. The CDR3 consists of 12 residues. The CDR3 DNA sequence: TGCGCCAGCAGCATCGAATACAATGAGCAGTTCTTC. It codes for CASSIEYNEQFF.

The gene calls are TRBV9 and TRBJ2-1, with D possibly matching TRBD2 (6 bases). This CDR3 region has 16 residues. Germline CDR1 SGDLS, CDR2 YYNGEE. Between the trimmed V and J ends, which lost 0 bases and 10 bases, there was a span of 20 bases. For the CDR3, the DNA is TGTGCCAGCAGCGTAGCCCCCGGCGTGGAGGGATACGAGCAGTTCTTC. Amino acid sequence: CASSVAPGVEGYEQFF.

This chain uses TRBV29-1 with TRBJ1-2, with 12 bases fitting TRBD1. Germline V gene lookup returns CDR1 SQVTM and CDR2 ANQGSEA. The CDR3 runs 16 residues. V shed 6 bases, J shed 8 bases, and the junction held 16 bases outside the gene matches. CDR3 region: CSVKGQGAQRGRGYTF. In DNA form, the CDR3 reads TGCAGCGTCAAGGGACAGGGGGCGCAAAGGGGTAGAGGCTACACCTTC.

This clonotype was counted only a few times. The genes are TRBV29-1 and TRBJ1-1, with TRBD1 matching 9 bases. The V and J ends lost 6 bases and 6 bases, in that order; junction bases with no gene match: 14. CDR1 is SQVTM, CDR2 ANQGSEA, per germline. The CDR3 consists of 15 residues. CDR3 nucleotide sequence: TGCAGCGTGAGGACAGGGGAAGGTTGGAGCGCTGAAGCTTTCTTT. Amino acid sequence: CSVRTGEGWSAEAFF. The full variable domain, rest sourced from reference TRBV29-1 and TRBJ1-1, is SAVISQKPSRDICQRGTSLTIQCQVDSQVTMMFWYRQQPGQSLTLIATANQGSEATYESGFVIDKFPISRPNLTFSTLTVSNMSPEDSSIYLCSVRTGEGWSAEAFFGQGTRLTVV.

This sequence joins TRBV24-1 and TRBJ2-1; D may correspond to TRBD1 or TRBD2 (5 bases each). Trimming left V 4 bases short and J 9 bases short, with 15 bases between. CDR1 and CDR2 from the germline V gene are KGHDR and SFDVKD. The CDR3 loop spans 14 amino acids. This CDR3 reads CATSERGPVGEQFF. The DNA for the CDR3 is TGTGCCACCAGTGAACGGGGACCTGTTGGTGAGCAGTTCTTC.

This clonotype turned up a few times. The CDR3 loop reads CSARILGKSGETQYF. The DNA for the CDR3 is TGCAGTGCCCGTATTCTGGGTAAATCTGGAGAGACCCAGTACTTC. This chain joins TRBV20-1 and TRBJ2-5; D is undetermined. In germline, CDR1 is DFQATT, CDR2 SNEGSKA (reference sequence). V dropped 6 bases and J dropped 4 bases, with 21 bases sitting between them. The CDR3 extends over 15 amino acids.

This clonotype was found many times. The chain joins TRBV2 to TRBJ2-5; no clear D gene. The CDR3 runs to 13 residues. Trimming shortened V by 7 bases and J by 2 bases, and 11 bases separated the two germline ends. Germline CDR1 and CDR2: SNHLY and FYNNEI. CDR3: CASNPVRQETQYF. CDR3 coding DNA: TGTGCCAGCAATCCAGTACGGCAAGAGACCCAGTACTTC.

The rearrangement links TRBV20-1 to TRBJ2-2, with 7 nucleotides matching TRBD2. Germline-derived CDR1 and CDR2 are DFQATT and SNEGSKA (reference sequence). This CDR3 has 16 amino acids. V was clipped by 0 bases and J by 4 bases; unmatched bases: 8. CDR3 nucleotide sequence: TGCAGTGCTAGAGATCCGAGGGGAGGGATCACCGGGGAGCTGTTTTTT. It is translated as CSARDPRGGITGELFF.

The table lists this clonotype with many counts. This chain links TRBV5-1 with TRBJ2-3; the D is unclear. Trimming removed 0 bases from V and 0 bases from J, with 8 bases in between. This CDR3 has 15 residues. Germline V lookup: CDR1 SGHRS, CDR2 YFSETQ. The DNA of the CDR3 is TGCGCCAGCAGCTTGGATCCGGGCAGCACAGATACGCAGTATTTT. It is translated as CASSLDPGSTDTQYF.

The V and J genes are TRBV20-1 and TRBJ1-1; TRBD1 might be the D (6 bases). CDR3 length equals 13 residues. The V gene lost 5 bases and the J gene lost 4 bases, with 14 bases spanning the gap. Germline V lookup: CDR1 DFQATT, CDR2 SNEGSKA (reference sequence). CDR3 DNA: TGCAGTGCTTATAAACAGGGATCCACTGAAGCTTTCTTT. Translating it yields CSAYKQGSTEAFF.

The chain links TRBV7-2 to TRBJ2-1; 8 nucleotides line up with TRBD1. V gave up 2 bases and J gave up 5 bases; unmatched junction bases: 8. The germline gives CDR1 SGHTA, CDR2 FQGNSA. The CDR3 consists of 16 residues. CDR3 sequence: CASSLQGALGDNEQFF. CDR3 in DNA: TGTGCCAGCAGCTTACAGGGGGCCTTGGGAGACAATGAGCAGTTCTTC.

The sample holds a few counts of this clonotype. The chain joins TRBV5-6 to TRBJ2-3; either TRBD1 or TRBD2 may fit D (6 bases each). The CDR3 length is 16 residues. Germline CDR1 SGHDT, CDR2 YYEEEE. The V and J ends lost 1 base and 2 bases respectively, with 14 bases between them. The CDR3 reads CASSLRGAEYTDTQYF. CDR3 bases: TGTGCCAGCAGCTTGAGGGGGGCTGAATACACAGATACGCAGTATTTT. The variable domain in full, with the rest retrieved from reference TRBV5-6 and TRBJ2-3, is DAGVTQSPTHLIKTRGQQVTLRCSPKSGHDTVSWYQQALGQGPQFIFQYYEEEERQRGNFPDRFSGHQFPNYSSELNVNALLLGDSALYLCASSLRGAEYTDTQYFGPGTRLTVL.

This clonotype turned up a few times. The rearrangement uses TRBV12-3 or TRBV12-4 and TRBJ2-7; the D gene is possibly TRBD2 (5 bases). Trimming took off 5 bases at V and 5 bases at J, with 13 bases between the two ends. This CDR3 contains 13 residues. CDR3 DNA: TGTGCCAGCAGTAAGCGGACCTGGGACGAGCAGTACTTC. It encodes CASSKRTWDEQYF.

A few counts support this clonotype. This chain joins TRBV12-3 or TRBV12-4 and TRBJ1-2; D gene uncertain. Trimming shortened V by 6 bases and J by 4 bases, and 24 bases separated the two germline ends. This CDR3 contains 17 residues. The CDR3 nucleotides read TGTGCCAGCAGGACCTATGGTGGAGGGAGATTTGGCTATGGCTACACCTTC. Translating it yields CASRTYGGGRFGYGYTF.

This clonotype has only a few counts. The J gene is TRBJ2-5, the V gene TRBV12-3 or TRBV12-4; 7 bases fit TRBD2. V was clipped by 6 bases and J by 11 bases; unmatched bases: 6. The CDR3 sequence is 11 residues long. CDR3 amino acids: CASSPGLGQYF. In DNA, the CDR3 is TGTGCCAGCAGCCCCGGACTAGGGCAGTACTTC.

This clonotype has ten or more counts. The chain has TRBV12-3 or TRBV12-4 and TRBJ2-7, with 10 bases lining up with TRBD1. The CDR3 covers 13 residues. Trimming removed 6 bases from V and 6 bases from J; junction bases left unmatched: 5. CDR3 coding DNA: TGTGCCAGCAGCCGGGACAGGGGACGCGAGCAGTACTTC. Its translation is CASSRDRGREQYF.

In the case of this clonotype: The conserved phenylalanine or tryptophan normally closing the CDR3 is absent here, so this likely arose from a read error. The J gene is TRBJ2-1, the V gene TRBV7-9, with D perhaps assigned TRBD1 or TRBD2 (6 bases each). The CDR3 consists of 13 residues. Deletions cut 8 bases from V and 4 bases from J, with 12 bases between. Germline values: CDR1 SEHNR, CDR2 FQNEAQ (reference sequence). The CDR3 loop is CASWGRGYNEQFV. The CDR3 DNA is TGTGCCAGCTGGGGGCGGGGTTACAATGAGCAGTTCGTC.